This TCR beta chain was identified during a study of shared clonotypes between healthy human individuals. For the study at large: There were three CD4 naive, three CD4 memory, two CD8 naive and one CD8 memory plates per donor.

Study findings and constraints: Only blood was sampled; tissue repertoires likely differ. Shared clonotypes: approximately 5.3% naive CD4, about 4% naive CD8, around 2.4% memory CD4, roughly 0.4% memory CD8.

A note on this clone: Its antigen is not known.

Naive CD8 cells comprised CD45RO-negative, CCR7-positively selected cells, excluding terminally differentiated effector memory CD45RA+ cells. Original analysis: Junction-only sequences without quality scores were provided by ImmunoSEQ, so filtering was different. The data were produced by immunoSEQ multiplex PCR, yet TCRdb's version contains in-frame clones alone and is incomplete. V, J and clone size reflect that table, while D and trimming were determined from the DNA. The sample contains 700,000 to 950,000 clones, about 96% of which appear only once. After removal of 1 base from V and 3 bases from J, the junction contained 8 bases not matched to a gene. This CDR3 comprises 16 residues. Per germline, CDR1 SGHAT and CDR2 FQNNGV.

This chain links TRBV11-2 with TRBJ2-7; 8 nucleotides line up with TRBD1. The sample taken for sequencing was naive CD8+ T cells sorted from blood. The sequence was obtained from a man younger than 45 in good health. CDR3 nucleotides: TGTGCCAGCAGCTTAGTATCGGGACAGGCCCTCTACGAGCAGTACTTC. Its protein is CASSLVSGQALYEQYF.